The clone carrying this TCR beta chain came up many times. Its target is not known. Germline V gene data show CDR1 as MNHEY and CDR2 as SMNVEV (reference sequence). After removal of 6 bases from V and 6 bases from J, the junction contained 8 bases not matched to a gene. The CDR3 runs to 14 residues. This record belongs to a study of early T cells in non-severe SARS-CoV-2 infection. Overall study: It was bulk RNA from unsorted whole blood that was sequenced, and the chains were unpaired. Overall study findings and caveats: Clonotype matching in VDJdb favored anti-spike CD8 responses and did not capture private and CD4 specificities.

The TCR library protocol attached unique molecular identifiers to the individual cDNA molecules. In TCRdb, the 5' RACE reads were re-called with MiXCR into one record per CDR3 protein. Among 85,000 to 100,000 distinct CDR3 sequences listed, approximately 10% were seen once. The gene calls are TRBV27 and TRBJ1-1, with 9 bases matching TRBD1. This sequence originates from an adult who was a healthcare worker with PCR-confirmed SARS-CoV-2 infection or an uninfected control (not recorded which). Sequenced sample: whole blood. The CDR3 loop reads CASRLQGAGAEAFF. In DNA, the CDR3 is TGTGCCAGCAGGCTACAGGGGGCCGGTGCTGAAGCTTTCTTT.